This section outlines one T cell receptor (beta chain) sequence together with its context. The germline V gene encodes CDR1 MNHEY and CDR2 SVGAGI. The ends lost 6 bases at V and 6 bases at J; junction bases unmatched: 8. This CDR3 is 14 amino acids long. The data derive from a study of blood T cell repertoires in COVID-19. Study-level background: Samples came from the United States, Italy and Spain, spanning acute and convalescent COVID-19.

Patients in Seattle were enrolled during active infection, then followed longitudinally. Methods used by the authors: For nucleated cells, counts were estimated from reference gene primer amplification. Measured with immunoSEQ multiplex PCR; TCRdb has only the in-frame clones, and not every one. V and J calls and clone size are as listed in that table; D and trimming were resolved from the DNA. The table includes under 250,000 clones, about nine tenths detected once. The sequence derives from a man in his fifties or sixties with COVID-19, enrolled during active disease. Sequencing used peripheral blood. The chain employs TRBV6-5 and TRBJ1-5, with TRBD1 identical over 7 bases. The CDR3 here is CASRADRAGQPQHF. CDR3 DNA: TGTGCCAGCAGAGCTGACAGGGCAGGTCAGCCCCAGCATTTT.